These 26 T cell receptor beta chains originate from one sample sequenced in a study of T cells in Graves' hyperthyroidism and ophthalmopathy. From RNA transcripts, TCR beta CDR3 regions were amplified. The HTBI primer set served for first-round RT-PCR of the TCR CDR3. TCRdb re-called the multiplex PCR reads with MiXCR, one entry per CDR3 protein. This table has over 250,000 distinct CDR3 sequences, less than 30% appearing once. The sequenced sample consisted of blood. These receptor sequences come from a man in his forties with Graves' hyperthyroidism that later progressed to Graves' ophthalmopathy.

This clonotype was seen once. The chain uses TRBV2 and TRBJ2-5; 7 bases match TRBD1. The CDR3 spans 12 residues. J was trimmed by 5 bases and V by 6 bases; bases with no gene match: 3. Germline lookup yields CDR1 SNHLY and CDR2 FYNNEI. The DNA for the CDR3 is TGTGCCAGCAGGACAGGGATGGAGACCCAGTACTTC. As protein: CASRTGMETQYF.

The chain has TRBV7-2 and TRBJ1-2; D remains ambiguous. V lost 6 bases to trimming and J lost 1 base, with 9 bases between them. This CDR3 spans 13 amino acids. The germline V gene encodes CDR1 SGHTA and CDR2 FQGNSA. The CDR3 sequence: CASRRDVNYGYTF. The CDR3 bases are TGTGCCAGCAGGAGAGACGTTAACTATGGCTACACCTTC. The full variable domain, completed using reference TRBV7-2 and TRBJ1-2, is GAGVSQSPSNKVTEKGKDVELRCDPISGHTALYWYRQSLGQGLEFLIYFQGNSAPDKSGLPSDRFSAERTGGSVSTLTIQRTQQEDSAVYLCASRRDVNYGYTFGSGTRLTVV.

The V gene is TRBV12-5, the J gene TRBJ2-7; no firm D call. Trimming took 4 bases from V and 5 from J, leaving 15 bases between them. The V gene's germline CDR1 is LGHNT and CDR2 FRNRAP. CDR3 length equals 14 residues. The CDR3, as DNA: TGTGCTAGTGGTTCCCAATATGACCCCCACGAGCAGTACTTC. Translation: CASGSQYDPHEQYF.

V is TRBV20-1 and J is TRBJ2-7; 13 nucleotides align to TRBD2. Germline V gives CDR1 DFQATT, CDR2 SNEGSKA (reference sequence). This CDR3 has 16 residues. Trimming at V came to 0 bases and at J to 5 bases, leaving 7 bases not matched to a gene. In DNA form, the CDR3 reads TGCAGTGCTAGAGATCCGGGACTAGCGGGAACCAACGAGCAGTACTTC. Its protein is CSARDPGLAGTNEQYF.

This clonotype was counted at least ten times. The chain combines TRBV11-2 with TRBJ1-1; the D gene is possibly TRBD1 (5 bases). The germline gives CDR1 SGHAT, CDR2 FQNNGV. Trimming removed 6 bases at V and 4 bases at J, with 12 bases between. The CDR3 covers 13 residues. The CDR3 bases are TGTGCCAGCAGTGCGGGGCGAGGCACTGAAGCTTTCTTT. Residues: CASSAGRGTEAFF.

This clonotype was observed many times. The J gene is TRBJ1-3, the V gene TRBV4-1; 10 nucleotides line up with TRBD1. This CDR3 comprises 18 residues. CDR1 is MGHRA and CDR2 is YSYEKL in the germline V gene. Losses at the gene ends were 0 bases for V and 1 base for J; bases not matched to a gene: 6. The CDR3 here is CASSQEGTGASSGNTIYF. CDR3 coding DNA: TGCGCCAGCAGCCAAGAAGGGACAGGGGCTTCTTCTGGAAACACCATATATTTT.

In its sample, this clonotype was seen many times. J is TRBJ1-1 and V is TRBV3-1; D is possibly TRBD1 (6 bases). V shed 5 bases and J shed 10 bases, with 11 bases lying between them. Germline V lookup: CDR1 LGHDT, CDR2 YNNKEL (reference sequence). CDR3 length equals 11 residues. The CDR3 loop reads CASSYRDSAFF. DNA for the CDR3: TGTGCCAGCAGCTACAGGGATTCAGCTTTCTTT.

This clonotype came up many times. The chain combines TRBV7-3 with TRBJ2-3; tentatively, D is TRBD1 or TRBD2 (6 bases each). Germline V CDR1 and CDR2: SGHTA, FQGTGA. The CDR3 runs to 16 residues. The ends were cut back, 1 base at V and 1 base at J, with 12 bases in the middle. The CDR3 sequence is CASSLITGAGTDTQYF. CDR3 nucleotide sequence: TGTGCCAGCAGCTTAATAACGGGGGCTGGCACAGATACGCAGTATTTT. Full variable domain (remainder filled in from reference TRBV7-3 and TRBJ2-3): GAGVSQTPSNKVTEKGKYVELRCDPISGHTALYWYRQSLGQGPEFLIYFQGTGAADDSGLPNDRFFAVRPEGSVSTLKIQRTERGDSAVYLCASSLITGAGTDTQYFGPGTRLTVL.

This clonotype was counted at least ten times. Written as DNA, the CDR3 is TGTGCCAGCAGTGGGACTAGCGACCTCTCCTACGAGCAGTACTTC. It yields the protein CASSGTSDLSYEQYF. The chain combines TRBV25-1 with TRBJ2-7; 9 bases fit TRBD2. V was pared by 4 bases and J by 0 bases, with 4 bases of the junction left unmatched. The CDR3 spans 15 residues. The V gene's germline CDR1 is MGHDK and CDR2 SYGVNS.

This clonotype showed up many times. The rearrangement joins TRBV6-5 to TRBJ1-1; 7 nucleotides line up with TRBD1. The germline CDR1 and CDR2 sequences are MNHEY and SVGAGI. This CDR3 is 14 amino acids long. The V gene end was trimmed by 6 bases and the J gene end by 3 bases; junction bases not matched to a gene: 7. The DNA for the CDR3 is TGTGCCAGCAGCCGCCGGGACAGATACACTGAAGCTTTCTTT. Protein: CASSRRDRYTEAFF.

This rearrangement joins TRBV6-2 or TRBV6-3 to TRBJ1-1; no firm D call. Trimming removed 6 bases at V and 1 base at J, with 24 bases between. Germline assignment: CDR1 MNHEY and CDR2 SVGEGT. The CDR3 loop spans 18 amino acids. CDR3 loop: CASRGTSRTGSPNTEAFF. For the CDR3, the DNA is TGTGCCAGCAGGGGCACTTCCCGAACGGGGTCCCCGAACACTGAAGCTTTCTTT.

This clonotype was detected many times. This chain connects TRBV7-9 to TRBJ2-3; 7 bases line up with TRBD1. Germline V gives CDR1 SEHNR, CDR2 FQNEAQ (reference sequence). V lost 3 bases to trimming and J lost 5 bases; unmatched junction nucleotides: 2. There are 13 residues in the CDR3. The CDR3 region is CASSFRGRDTQYF. CDR3 DNA sequence: TGTGCCAGCAGCTTCAGGGGGAGAGATACGCAGTATTTT.

This chain uses TRBV6-5 with TRBJ1-1; no firm D call. V was clipped by 0 bases and J by 5 bases, with 13 bases between them. This CDR3 has 15 residues. Looked up from germline, CDR1 is MNHEY and CDR2 is SVGAGI. CDR3 amino acids: CASSYSGILGTEAFF. CDR3 DNA sequence: TGTGCCAGCAGTTACTCAGGCATCCTGGGAACTGAAGCTTTCTTT.

J is TRBJ2-7 and V is TRBV6-1, with a weak D call TRBD2 (6 bases). The CDR3 runs to 14 residues. Trimming removed 6 bases from V and 2 bases from J, with 14 bases in between. Germline V gene lookup returns CDR1 MNHNS and CDR2 SASEGT. CDR3 protein: CASRLSGGTYEQYF. The CDR3 DNA reads as TGTGCCAGCAGGCTTAGCGGAGGGACCTACGAGCAGTACTTC.

The V and J genes are TRBV6-1 and TRBJ2-2; the match to TRBD2 covers 11 bases. CDR3 size: 16 residues. The ends lost 6 bases at V and 1 base at J; junction bases unmatched: 4. Germline V gene lookup returns CDR1 MNHNS and CDR2 SASEGT. CDR3 loop: CASRAGTSGNTGELFF. The CDR3 region has the DNA TGTGCCAGCAGAGCCGGGACTAGCGGGAACACCGGGGAGCTGTTTTTT.

This clonotype was counted at least ten times. A much larger clone lies a single base off, so this may be a read error. This sequence joins TRBV19 and TRBJ2-2; the D call may be TRBD1 or TRBD2 (7 bases each). This CDR3 is 13 amino acids long. Germline V gene sequence: CDR1 LNHDA, CDR2 SQIVND (reference sequence). The CDR3 sequence: CAGRQGGTGELFF. DNA for the CDR3: TGTGCGGGAAGACAGGGAGGGACCGGGGAGCTGTTTTTT.

The table lists this clonotype with many counts. This CDR3 reads CSATQGRGANVLTF. The CDR3 bases are TGCAGTGCTACTCAGGGGCGCGGGGCCAACGTCCTGACTTTC. The rearrangement links TRBV20-1 to TRBJ2-6, with D possibly being TRBD1 (6 bases). The germline CDR1 and CDR2 sequences are DFQATT and SNEGSKA (reference sequence). V lost 4 bases and J 4 bases, leaving 11 bases between the germline ends. The CDR3 has 14 amino acids.

There are many counts of this clonotype. V usage is TRBV27 and J usage is TRBJ2-1, with D possibly TRBD2 on 5 matching bases. Germline V gives CDR1 MNHEY, CDR2 SMNVEV (reference sequence). V lost 6 bases to trimming and J lost 7 bases, with 10 bases between them. The CDR3 totals 12 residues. DNA of the CDR3: TGTGCCAGCAGGCCTGGAGGTAATGAGCAGTTCTTC. Encoded protein: CASRPGGNEQFF.

This sequence joins TRBV3-1 and TRBJ2-6; D is possibly TRBD1 (6 bases). CDR1 is LGHDT and CDR2 is YNNKEL in the germline V gene (reference sequence). V was clipped by 4 bases and J by 4 bases, with 14 bases between them. This CDR3 is built from 16 residues. The CDR3 DNA sequence: TGTGCCAGCAGCCCCTGGACAGACGTGGGGGCCAACGTCCTGACTTTC. Protein product: CASSPWTDVGANVLTF.

This clonotype was seen once. The chain combines TRBV12-3 or TRBV12-4 with TRBJ1-2, with TRBD1 matching 9 bases. The J segment lost 8 bases and the V segment lost 2 bases, leaving 12 bases of the junction unmatched. The CDR3 is 16 amino acids. CDR3 protein: CASSLKIGQGMEGYTF. The CDR3 DNA reads as TGTGCCAGCAGTTTAAAAATCGGACAGGGGATGGAGGGCTACACCTTC.

The V and J genes are TRBV24-1 and TRBJ2-5; the match to TRBD1 covers 10 bases. The CDR3 loop spans 14 amino acids. Germline values: CDR1 KGHDR, CDR2 SFDVKD. The junction had 7 bases not matched to a gene; V was cut back by 9 bases and J by 4 bases. The CDR3 bases are TGTGCCACCTCCGGGACAGGGGTTTTAGAGACCCAGTACTTC. Encoded protein: CATSGTGVLETQYF.

There are many counts of this clonotype. The chain carries TRBV20-1 and TRBJ1-2; D gene uncertain. The CDR3 consists of 11 residues. Per germline, CDR1 DFQATT and CDR2 SNEGSKA (reference sequence). Trimming stripped 4 bases from V and 2 bases from J, with 5 bases between. CDR3 in DNA: TGCAGTGCTAAACAGAACTATGGCTACACCTTC. It translates to CSAKQNYGYTF.

This chain links TRBV5-1 with TRBJ2-3; D uncertain. This CDR3 has 16 residues. V lost 3 bases to trimming and J lost 0 bases, with 14 bases between them. Looked up from germline, CDR1 is SGHRS and CDR2 is YFSETQ. The CDR3: CASSSGDGTSTDTQYF. CDR3 DNA: TGCGCCAGCAGCTCCGGTGATGGTACTAGCACAGATACGCAGTATTTT.

This clonotype was counted at least ten times. V usage is TRBV6-5 and J usage is TRBJ2-7; 11 nucleotides match TRBD2. Germline CDR1 MNHEY, CDR2 SVGAGI. The J segment lost 6 bases and the V segment lost 4 bases, leaving 8 bases of the junction unmatched. The CDR3 spans 15 residues. CDR3 region: CASSLSSGRFFEQYF. CDR3 DNA: TGTGCCAGCAGTTTGTCTAGCGGGAGGTTTTTCGAGCAGTACTTC.

The rearrangement joins TRBV18 to TRBJ2-4, with D possibly matching TRBD1 (5 bases). Germline assignment: CDR1 KGHSH and CDR2 LQKENI. Trimming pared 3 bases from V and 8 bases from J, leaving 14 bases between. This CDR3 contains 14 residues. The chain's CDR3 is CASSPQGKGYIQYF. The CDR3 DNA follows: TGTGCCAGCTCACCTCAGGGAAAGGGATACATTCAGTACTTC.

This clonotype was observed many times. J is TRBJ1-5 and V is TRBV20-1, with 9 bases lining up with TRBD1. Germline-derived CDR1 and CDR2 are DFQATT and SNEGSKA (reference sequence). The CDR3 is 14 amino acids. V was pared by 5 bases and J by 9 bases, with 11 bases of the junction left unmatched. The CDR3 region is CSAPLGGTGRPQHF. The CDR3 bases are TGCAGTGCTCCCCTCGGGGGGACAGGGCGGCCCCAGCATTTT.